The clone carrying this T cell receptor beta chain was detected ten times or more. Template material for TCR beta VDJ and CDR3 profiling consisted of genomic DNA. One entry per CDR3 protein results from TCRdb running MiXCR on the reads. The sample lists about 180,000 distinct CDR3 sequences; around half were seen once. The record originates from a study of CD8+CD57+ T cells in acquired aplastic anemia. The CDR3 is made up of 13 amino acids. Trimming stripped 9 bases from V and 4 bases from J, with 12 bases between. Germline-derived CDR1 and CDR2 are MGHDK and SYGVNS. This chain links TRBV25-1 with TRBJ1-4; TRBD1 might be the D (5 bases). The sequence derives from a human donor in good health. The sample consisted of sorted CD4+, CD8+, or CD8+CD57+ T cells (not recorded which) from PBMCs. The CDR3 loop reads CASSDRRNEKLFF. DNA for the CDR3: TGTGCCAGTTCCGACAGACGTAATGAAAAACTGTTTTTT.